The 3 T cell receptor beta chains below come from one sample, sequenced in a study of T cells in Graves' hyperthyroidism and ophthalmopathy. Amplified TCR beta CDR3 regions derived from RNA transcripts. A set of HTBI primers served as the primers for a first-round RT-PCR of the TCR CDR3. TCRdb passed the multiplex PCR reads through MiXCR, listing each CDR3 protein once. The repertoire consists of about 640,000 distinct CDR3 sequences, with about 15% occurring once and the leading ten covering under 15%. Sequenced sample: blood. The origin of the receptors is a woman aged 50 to 60 with Graves' ophthalmopathy.

This clonotype was counted at least ten times. J is TRBJ1-3 and V is TRBV3-1; D remains unclear. This CDR3 has 17 residues. Germline V gene lookup returns CDR1 LGHDT and CDR2 YNNKEL (reference sequence). V dropped 1 base and J dropped 0 bases, with 13 bases sitting between them. This CDR3 is CASSQVTGSYSGNTIYF. Here the CDR3 DNA reads TGTGCCAGCAGCCAAGTTACGGGGTCCTACTCTGGAAACACCATATATTTT.

Concerning this clonotype: At one end the junction does not follow the germline gene, possibly because of a read error. V gene TRBV7-9 combines with J gene TRBJ1-5, with no clear D. The germline CDR1 and CDR2 sequences are SEHNR and FQNEAQ (reference sequence). The CDR3 extends over 16 amino acids. The chain's CDR3 is CASSLAAGTQNRPQHF. The CDR3 DNA is TGTGCCAGCAGCTTAGCCGCGGGAACCCAAAATCGGCCCCAGCATTTT.

The chain couples TRBV2 to TRBJ1-1; 7 bases align to TRBD1. The CDR3 sequence is 12 residues long. J gave up 6 bases and V 6 bases, and 4 bases lay outside the gene matches. In germline, CDR1 is SNHLY, CDR2 FYNNEI. CDR3 DNA: TGTGCCAGCAGGGACAGGTTCGCTGAAGCTTTCTTT. Amino acids: CASRDRFAEAFF. Complete variable domain (other parts from reference TRBV2 and TRBJ1-1): EPEVTQTPSHQVTQMGQEVILRCVPISNHLYFYWYRQILGQKVEFLVSFYNNEISEKSEIFDDQFSVERPDGSNFTLKIRSTKLEDSAMYFCASRDRFAEAFFGQGTRLTVV.